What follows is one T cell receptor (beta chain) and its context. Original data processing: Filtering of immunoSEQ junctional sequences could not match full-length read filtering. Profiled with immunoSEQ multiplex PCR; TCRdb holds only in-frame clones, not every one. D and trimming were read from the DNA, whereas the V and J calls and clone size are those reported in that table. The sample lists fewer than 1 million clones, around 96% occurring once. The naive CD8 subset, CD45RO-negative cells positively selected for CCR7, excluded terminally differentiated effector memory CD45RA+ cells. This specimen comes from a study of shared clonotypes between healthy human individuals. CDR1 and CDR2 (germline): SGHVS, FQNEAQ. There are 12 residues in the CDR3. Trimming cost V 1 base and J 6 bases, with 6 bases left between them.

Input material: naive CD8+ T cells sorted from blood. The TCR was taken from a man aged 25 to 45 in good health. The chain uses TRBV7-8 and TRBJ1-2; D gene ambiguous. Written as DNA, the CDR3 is TGTGCCAGCAGCTTAGATGGGGATGGCTACACCTTC. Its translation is CASSLDGDGYTF.